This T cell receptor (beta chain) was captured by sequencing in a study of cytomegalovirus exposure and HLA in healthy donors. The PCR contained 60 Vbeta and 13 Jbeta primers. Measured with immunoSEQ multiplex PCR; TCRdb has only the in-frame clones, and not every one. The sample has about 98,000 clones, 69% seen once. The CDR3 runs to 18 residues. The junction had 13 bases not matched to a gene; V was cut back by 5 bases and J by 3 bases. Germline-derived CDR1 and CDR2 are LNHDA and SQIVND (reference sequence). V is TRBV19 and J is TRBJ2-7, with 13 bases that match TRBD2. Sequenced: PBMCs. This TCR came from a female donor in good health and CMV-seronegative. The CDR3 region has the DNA TGTGCCAGTAGTCCCCCGGGACTAGCGGGACCAAGAGGCTACGAGCAGTACTTC. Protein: CASSPPGLAGPRGYEQYF. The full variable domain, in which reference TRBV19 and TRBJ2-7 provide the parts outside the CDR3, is DGGITQSPKYLFRKEGQNVTLSCEQNLNHDAMYWYRQDPGQGLRLIYYSQIVNDFQKGDIAEGYSVSREKKESFPLTVTSAQKNPTAFYLCASSPPGLAGPRGYEQYFGPGTRLTVT.